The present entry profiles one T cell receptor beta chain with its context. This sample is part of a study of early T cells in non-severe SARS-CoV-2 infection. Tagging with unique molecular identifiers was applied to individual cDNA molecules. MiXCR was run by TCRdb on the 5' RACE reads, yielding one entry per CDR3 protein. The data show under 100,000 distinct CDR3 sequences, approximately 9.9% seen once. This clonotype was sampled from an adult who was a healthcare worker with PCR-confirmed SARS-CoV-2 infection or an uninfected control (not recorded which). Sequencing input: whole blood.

The CDR3 sequence: CASSLVDRSTEAFF. The CDR3 DNA reads TGCGCCAGCAGCTTGGTCGACAGGAGTACTGAAGCTTTCTTT. The J gene is TRBJ1-1, the V gene TRBV5-1, with a weak D call TRBD1 (6 bases). V lost 0 bases and J 5 bases, leaving 11 bases between the germline ends. The germline V gene has CDR1 SGHRS and CDR2 YFSETQ. The CDR3 is 14 residues long.